The T cell receptor beta chain under discussion was sequenced for a study of T cell responses to AZD1222 COVID-19 vaccine. Assay: immunoSEQ multiplex PCR; the TCRdb copy retains only in-frame clones and omits some. The sample comprises 85,000 to 100,000 clones, about 89% of which are singletons, and approximately 5.2% rests with the top ten. Pooling was applied to second doses at about 4 or about 12 weeks. The V gene's germline CDR1 is KGHDR and CDR2 SFDVKD. The CDR3 is 15 amino acids. Trimming at V came to 5 bases and at J to 5 bases, leaving 2 bases not matched to a gene. On this clone itself: The antigen is undetermined.

Study outcomes and limitations: CD4 TCRs associated with vaccination spanned spike, dominating at 160-218 and 743-854. Two AZD1222 administrations were followed by greater Spike-specific TCR breadth and depth.

The material sequenced was peripheral blood, taken 28 days after the second AZD1222 dose. The rearrangement joins TRBV24-1 to TRBJ2-1; TRBD2 aligns across 13 bases. This clonotype was obtained from an adult who received the AZD1222 COVID-19 vaccine. CDR3 protein: CATSGGTSGNNEQFF. The DNA of the CDR3 is TGTGCCACCAGTGGGGGGACTAGCGGGAACAATGAGCAGTTCTTC.